The clone carrying this TCR beta chain is labeled medium-sized based on frequency. No antigen is known for it. This specimen comes from a study of CXCR3-negative and CXCR3-positive naive CD8 T cells. Study-level background: Per-library TRB read counts averaged about 1.5 +/- 0.3 million, adding up to some 150 million in total.

Study-level findings and limits: Similar TRBV-TRBJ usage characterized naive CXCR3-negative and CXCR3-positive cells; memory cells differed. In CXCR3-positive naive cells, the TRB CDR3s were more hydrophobic than in CXCR3-negative naive cells. Diversity proved comparably high across both naive subsets and much lower in memory CD8+ cells.

Germline V gene data show CDR1 as SGHRS and CDR2 as YFSETQ. The CDR3 has 17 amino acids. Carrying UMI labels, the TRB cDNA libraries were prepared through 5' RACE. No DNA is given; TCRdb re-called the 5' RACE reads and lists each CDR3 protein once. The table lists about 5,500 distinct CDR3 sequences. The clonotype originates from a human donor in good health. Some clones in this sample may be carry-over from other donors' samples. The chain combines TRBV5-1 with TRBJ2-1; TCRdb selects TRBD1, and the lack of DNA leaves this call unchecked. The sequenced sample consisted of naive CXCR3- CD8+ T cells from blood. Subset of the sample: CD45RO-CCR7+CD27+CD95- naive CD8+ T cells lacking CXCR3 (TNR3-). Here the CDR3 reads CASSSPLQGLSYNEQFF.